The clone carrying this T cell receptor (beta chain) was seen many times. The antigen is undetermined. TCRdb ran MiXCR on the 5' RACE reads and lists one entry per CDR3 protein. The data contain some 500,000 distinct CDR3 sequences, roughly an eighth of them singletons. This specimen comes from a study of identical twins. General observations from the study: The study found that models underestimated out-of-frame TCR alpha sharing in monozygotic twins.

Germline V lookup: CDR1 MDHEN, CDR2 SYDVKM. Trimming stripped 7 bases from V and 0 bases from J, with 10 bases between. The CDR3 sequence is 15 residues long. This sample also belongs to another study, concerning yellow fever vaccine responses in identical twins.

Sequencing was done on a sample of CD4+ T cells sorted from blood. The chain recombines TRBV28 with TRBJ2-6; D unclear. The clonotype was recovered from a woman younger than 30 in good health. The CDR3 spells CASNKGYSGANVLTF. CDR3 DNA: TGTGCCAGCAATAAGGGATACTCTGGGGCCAACGTCCTGACTTTC.